The text below deals with one T cell receptor (beta chain). The data derive from a study of early T cells in non-severe SARS-CoV-2 infection. Researchers attached unique molecular identifiers to individual cDNA molecules. Via MiXCR, TCRdb re-called the 5' RACE reads, giving one row per CDR3 protein. The sample has about 83,000 distinct CDR3 sequences; approximately 13% are singletons. Germline V gene lookup returns CDR1 SGDLS and CDR2 YYNGEE. The CDR3 length is 15 residues. The ends were cut back, 6 bases at V and 2 bases at J, with 16 bases in the middle. V usage is TRBV9 and J usage is TRBJ2-3; D gene unclear. Specimen: whole blood. This sequence originates from an adult who was a healthcare worker with PCR-confirmed SARS-CoV-2 infection or an uninfected control (not recorded which). The CDR3 loop reads CASTPVGTFTDTQYF. The CDR3, as DNA: TGTGCCAGCACCCCGGTGGGCACCTTCACAGATACGCAGTATTTT.